These 31 T cell receptor beta chains share one sample of origin, sequenced in a study of blood T cell repertoires in COVID-19 (dated by TCRdb to 2020 to 2021). Library construction relied on the immunoSEQ multiplex PCR assay. TCRdb re-hosts the immuneACCESS table, in-frame sequences only. Its copies lack some clones; in the studies checked, an unresolved V gene accounts for under half of them, and the cause for the rest is not known. The sample yields about 210,000 clones; roughly 86% were counted once. The top ten constitute 1.5% to 2% of the sample. Sequenced: peripheral blood. All receptors come from a man between 18 and 35 years old with active or convalescent COVID-19.

This chain connects TRBV6-1 to TRBJ2-7; D might be TRBD1 (8 bases). Germline V gene sequence: CDR1 MNHNS, CDR2 SASEGT. With 2 bases removed from V and 2 bases from J, the gap between germline ends came to 22 bases. CDR3 length equals 18 residues. CDR3 amino acids: CASSEIRGGQVGAYEQYF. CDR3 in DNA: TGTGCCAGCAGTGAAATAAGGGGGGGACAGGTGGGCGCCTACGAGCAGTACTTC.

The V gene is TRBV12-5, the J gene TRBJ2-7; the D gene is possibly TRBD2 (5 bases). Germline V lookup: CDR1 LGHNT, CDR2 FRNRAP. The ends were cut back, 5 bases at V and 6 bases at J, with 14 bases in the middle. The CDR3 length is 13 residues. CDR3 DNA: TGTGCTAGTGGTCTCGCCCGGGGTGGCGAGCAGTACTTC. This encodes CASGLARGGEQYF.

This chain joins TRBV7-8 and TRBJ1-5; 9 bases map to TRBD1. Germline CDR1 reads SGHVS; CDR2 reads FQNEAQ. Trimming cost V 5 bases and J 5 bases; bases outside gene matches: 4. CDR3 length equals 14 residues. In DNA form, the CDR3 reads TGTGCCAGCAGCCCAGACAGGGGGGATCAGCCCCAGCATTTT. Protein sequence: CASSPDRGDQPQHF.

The rearrangement uses TRBV12-5 and TRBJ1-5; 8 nucleotides agree with TRBD1. This CDR3 has 17 residues. Germline V CDR1 and CDR2: LGHNT, FRNRAP. Germline trimming cut 6 bases from V and 3 bases from J; bases unmatched to any gene: 13. In DNA, the CDR3 is TGTGCTAGTGGCAGCGACAGGGGAGTTTTGGACAATCAGCCCCAGCATTTT. Translating it yields CASGSDRGVLDNQPQHF. Based on the CDR3 plus reference TRBV12-5 and TRBJ1-5, the full variable domain is DARVTQTPRHKVTEMGQEVTMRCQPILGHNTVFWYRQTMMQGLELLAYFRNRAPLDDSGMPKDRFSAEMPDATLATLKIQPSEPRDSAVYFCASGSDRGVLDNQPQHFGDGTRLSIL.

The J gene is TRBJ1-3, the V gene TRBV7-9, with a weak D call TRBD1 (5 bases). The CDR3 spans 14 residues. Germline V gene lookup returns CDR1 SEHNR and CDR2 FQNEAQ (reference sequence). V was pared by 4 bases and J by 0 bases, with 7 bases between. The CDR3 loop reads CASSWGPSGNTIYF. Written as DNA, the CDR3 is TGTGCCAGCAGCTGGGGCCCCTCTGGAAACACCATATATTTT.

This sequence joins TRBV25-1 and TRBJ1-2; D gene uncertain. CDR3 length: 14 residues. The germline V and J ends were trimmed by 3 bases and 8 bases, with 16 bases remaining between them. The germline CDR1 and CDR2 sequences are MGHDK and SYGVNS. CDR3 sequence: CASSDQTVLGGYTF. CDR3 DNA sequence: TGTGCCAGCAGTGACCAGACCGTCCTGGGCGGCTACACCTTC.

This clone was counted once. The chain combines TRBV11-1 with TRBJ1-1, with 11 bases that match TRBD1. Losses at the gene ends were 5 bases for V and 4 bases for J; bases not matched to a gene: 6. Germline CDR1 reads SGHAT; CDR2 reads FQDESV (reference sequence). This CDR3 has 15 amino acids. DNA for the CDR3: TGTGCCAGCAGCCCCGGGACAGGGGGGAGCACTGAAGCTTTCTTT. As protein: CASSPGTGGSTEAFF. Full variable domain (outside the CDR3, taken from reference TRBV11-1 and TRBJ1-1): EAEVAQSPRYKITEKSQAVAFWCDPISGHATLYWYRQILGQGPELLVQFQDESVVDDSQLPKDRFSAERLKGVDSTLKIQPAELGDSAMYLCASSPGTGGSTEAFFGQGTRLTVV.

V gene TRBV7-9 combines with J gene TRBJ2-5, with 7 bases that match TRBD1. V shed 4 bases and J 3 bases; nucleotides not matched to a gene: 8. Germline lookup yields CDR1 SEHNR and CDR2 FQNEAQ (reference sequence). The CDR3 is 15 amino acids. The chain's CDR3 is CASSSTLQGEETQYF. The DNA for the CDR3 is TGTGCCAGCAGCTCCACCTTGCAGGGGGAAGAGACCCAGTACTTC.

The V and J genes are TRBV6-5 and TRBJ1-2, with 7 bases identical to TRBD1. Losses at the gene ends were 2 bases for V and 8 bases for J; bases not matched to a gene: 8. The CDR3 contains 14 residues. CDR1 and CDR2 from the germline V gene are MNHEY and SVGAGI. The CDR3 nucleotides are TGTGCCAGCAGTTACAGACAGGGATCAATCGGCTACACCTTC. Encoded protein: CASSYRQGSIGYTF.

The DNA for the CDR3 is TGTGCCAGCAGCGACCAGACAGGGAGCGAGCTCTACAATGAGCAGTTCTTC. Protein: CASSDQTGSELYNEQFF. V is TRBV9 and J is TRBJ2-1, with 7 bases that match TRBD1. There are 17 residues in the CDR3. Germline CDR1 SGDLS, CDR2 YYNGEE. V lost 3 bases and J lost 3; bases outside the gene matches: 12.

This clone was counted a single time. V is TRBV11-2 and J is TRBJ2-7; TRBD1 matches at 9 bases. The CDR3 is 18 residues long. CDR1 is SGHAT, CDR2 FQNNGV, per germline. The trim removed 0 bases at V and 1 base at J, leaving 10 bases unmatched. DNA for the CDR3: TGTGCCAGCAGCTTAGATACGAGCTGGGGGACAGGGTCCTACGAGCAGTACTTC. This encodes CASSLDTSWGTGSYEQYF.

The V and J genes are TRBV19 and TRBJ2-1; 10 bases match TRBD1. This CDR3 contains 16 residues. Germline V CDR1 and CDR2: LNHDA, SQIVND (reference sequence). V lost 2 bases to trimming and J lost 8 bases; unmatched junction nucleotides: 9. The CDR3 nucleotides are TGTGCCAGTAGTATACTCCCGGGACAGGGGTTGGATGAGCAGTTCTTC. Amino acid sequence: CASSILPGQGLDEQFF.

This clone appeared once. The chain carries TRBV5-4 and TRBJ2-3, with D uncertain. This CDR3 contains 16 residues. Per germline, CDR1 SGHNT and CDR2 YYREEE (reference sequence). Trimming pared 0 bases from V and 0 bases from J, leaving 11 bases between. CDR3 nucleotides: TGTGCCAGCAGCTTGGCCCAGCGAGCTAGCACAGATACGCAGTATTTT. It codes for CASSLAQRASTDTQYF.

V gene TRBV6-5 combines with J gene TRBJ2-1; no definite D call. Germline-derived CDR1 and CDR2 are MNHEY and SVGAGI. This CDR3 contains 15 residues. The V gene lost 6 bases and the J gene lost 0 bases, with 12 bases spanning the gap. The CDR3 region is CASSLPLSSYNEQFF. CDR3 nucleotide sequence: TGTGCCAGCAGCCTACCGCTGAGCTCCTACAATGAGCAGTTCTTC.

The chain links TRBV18 to TRBJ1-5, with 7 bases that match TRBD1. Germline lookup yields CDR1 KGHSH and CDR2 LQKENI. The CDR3 spans 15 residues. Trimming removed 3 bases from V and 0 bases from J; junction bases left unmatched: 2. For the CDR3, the DNA is TGTGCCAGCTCACCCGGGACAGATAGCAATCAGCCCCAGCATTTT. As protein: CASSPGTDSNQPQHF.

The chain recombines TRBV6-5 with TRBJ1-2; 7 bases fit TRBD1. Germline V gene data show CDR1 as MNHEY and CDR2 as SVGAGI. The CDR3 has 14 residues. Trimming cost V 8 bases and J 5 bases; bases outside gene matches: 11. The CDR3 coding sequence is TGTGCCAGCCAAGAGGGGACAGCGGATTATGGCTACACCTTC. Its translation: CASQEGTADYGYTF.

V usage is TRBV6-6 and J usage is TRBJ2-5; 12 bases align to TRBD2. V lost 7 bases, J lost 5 bases, and 8 bases stayed unmatched. CDR3 length equals 15 residues. Germline assignment: CDR1 MNHNY and CDR2 SVGAGI (reference sequence). The CDR3 region is CASKNGLAGWETQYF. As DNA, the CDR3 is TGTGCCAGCAAAAACGGACTAGCGGGGTGGGAGACCCAGTACTTC.

On this clone: An end of the junction does not agree with germline; a read error may underlie this. The chain recombines TRBV5-6 with TRBJ1-2; D remains unclear. Germline CDR1 SGHDT, CDR2 YYEEEE. The CDR3 is 15 amino acids. The CDR3 is CASTLTLRENYGYTF. Here the CDR3 DNA reads TGTGCCAGCACCTTGACTCTACGGGAGAACTATGGCTACACCTTC.

The chain employs TRBV25-1 and TRBJ2-2; 8 bases fit TRBD1. V gave up 3 bases and J gave up 4 bases; unmatched junction bases: 7. Germline V gene data show CDR1 as MGHDK and CDR2 as SYGVNS. This CDR3 is built from 16 residues. The CDR3 loop reads CASSDPRTGSTGELFF. CDR3 in DNA: TGTGCCAGCAGTGACCCAAGGACAGGGTCCACCGGGGAGCTGTTTTTT. Using reference TRBV25-1 and TRBJ2-2 for the parts outside the CDR3, the full variable domain is EADIYQTPRYLVIGTGKKITLECSQTMGHDKMYWYQQDPGMELHLIHYSYGVNSTEKGDLSSESTVSRIRTEHFPLTLESARPSHTSQYLCASSDPRTGSTGELFFGEGSRLTVL.

The V call is TRBV7-8, the J call TRBJ1-3; D possibly corresponds to TRBD1 (5 bases). Germline V gene sequence: CDR1 SGHVS, CDR2 FQNEAQ. The CDR3 runs 16 residues. Between the trimmed V and J ends, which lost 2 bases and 0 bases, there was a span of 11 bases. CDR3 amino acids: CASSLWGLISGNTIYF. The CDR3 DNA follows: TGTGCCAGCAGCTTATGGGGACTGATCTCTGGAAACACCATATATTTT.

This clone appeared once. The chain joins TRBV29-1 to TRBJ2-5; TRBD1 matches 7 bases. J was trimmed by 1 base and V by 0 bases; bases with no gene match: 8. Germline-derived CDR1 and CDR2 are SQVTM and ANQGSEA. This CDR3 comprises 16 residues. In DNA form, the CDR3 reads TGCAGCGTTGAAGATTCAGTGACAGGGCTCCAAGAGACCCAGTACTTC. It specifies CSVEDSVTGLQETQYF.

This chain connects TRBV21-1 to TRBJ1-5; the table's TRBD1 call for D was not verified on the DNA. TRBV21-1 is designated a pseudogene. The CDR3 totals 15 residues. CDR3 coding DNA: TGTGCCAGCAGCAAAGATAGGCAGGCGAATCAGCCCCAGCATTTT. Encoded protein: CASSKDRQANQPQHF.

In DNA form, the CDR3 reads TGTGCCAGCAGCCCCGGGACAGGGCGATTCTCTGAAGCTTTCTTT. This encodes CASSPGTGRFSEAFF. The genes are TRBV13 and TRBJ1-1, with 9 bases matching TRBD1. Germline trimming cut 5 bases from V and 6 bases from J; bases unmatched to any gene: 10. Germline V gene data show CDR1 as PRHDT and CDR2 as FYEKMQ (reference sequence). This CDR3 spans 15 amino acids.

The chain employs TRBV7-2 and TRBJ1-5; weak D call: TRBD1 (5 bases). This CDR3 is built from 15 residues. The germline gives CDR1 SGHTA, CDR2 FQGNSA. V was cut by 4 bases and J by 2 bases, with 12 bases left in between. The CDR3 is CASSSGTSGNQPQHF. The CDR3 DNA reads TGTGCCAGCAGCTCAGGGACTTCGGGCAATCAGCCCCAGCATTTT. The full variable domain, rest sourced from reference TRBV7-2 and TRBJ1-5, is GAGVSQSPSNKVTEKGKDVELRCDPISGHTALYWYRQSLGQGLEFLIYFQGNSAPDKSGLPSDRFSAERTGGSVSTLTIQRTQQEDSAVYLCASSSGTSGNQPQHFGDGTRLSIL.

This clone has just one count. The rearrangement uses TRBV5-4 and TRBJ2-3, with 7 bases that match TRBD1. Germline trimming cut 5 bases from V and 2 bases from J; bases unmatched to any gene: 8. This CDR3 spans 15 amino acids. CDR1 SGHNT and CDR2 YYREEE come from the germline V gene (reference sequence). CDR3 DNA sequence: TGTGCCAGCAGTTCAAAGGGGGCGGACACAGATACGCAGTATTTT. It specifies CASSSKGADTDTQYF.

The V call is TRBV3-1 (or the pseudogene TRBV3-2), the J call TRBJ2-2; D may be TRBD2 (7 bases). CDR3 length equals 16 residues. Per the germline V gene, CDR1 is LGHDT and CDR2 is YNNKEL (reference sequence). Between the trimmed V and J ends, which lost 6 bases and 7 bases, there was a span of 21 bases. The CDR3 DNA is TGTGCCAGCAGTCAGCCCGGGGGGCGGGTCATCGGGGAGCTGTTTTTT. Translation: CASSQPGGRVIGELFF.

V is TRBV12-5 and J is TRBJ2-7, with D maybe TRBD1 (6 bases). The CDR3 is 15 amino acids. Trimming shortened V by 7 bases and J by 0 bases, and 16 bases separated the two germline ends. Germline V gene sequence: CDR1 LGHNT, CDR2 FRNRAP. In nucleotides, the CDR3 is TGTGCTAGTGCTTACGGGACAACAAGCTCCTACGAGCAGTACTTC. This codes for CASAYGTTSSYEQYF.

V is TRBV5-6 and J is TRBJ2-5; D may be TRBD2 (6 bases). CDR1 and CDR2 (germline): SGHDT, YYEEEE. V dropped 4 bases and J dropped 4 bases, with 14 bases sitting between them. The CDR3 contains 14 residues. The CDR3 DNA reads as TGTGCCAGCAGCACCGGGACTTACCTAGAGACCCAGTACTTC. Translating gives CASSTGTYLETQYF.

This chain connects TRBV30 to TRBJ2-1; 7 nucleotides align to TRBD2. The J segment lost 7 bases and the V segment lost 5 bases, leaving 5 bases of the junction unmatched. CDR3 length equals 12 residues. Germline assignment: CDR1 GTSNPN and CDR2 SVGIG (reference sequence). The CDR3 protein is CAWRVGGNEQFF. The DNA for the CDR3 is TGTGCCTGGCGGGTGGGGGGGAATGAGCAGTTCTTC.

The chain has TRBV12-3 or TRBV12-4 and TRBJ2-5; weak D call: TRBD1 (5 bases). The CDR3 sequence is 13 residues long. The V end was cut by 6 bases, the J end by 0 bases, with 8 bases between. The CDR3 region has the DNA TGTGCCAGCAGGCAGGGTCACCAAGAGACCCAGTACTTC. It is translated as CASRQGHQETQYF.

The rearrangement uses TRBV3-1 (or the pseudogene TRBV3-2) and TRBJ2-1; 12 positions match TRBD2. Per the germline V gene, CDR1 is LGHDT and CDR2 is YNNKEL (reference sequence). V shed 1 base and J 15 bases; nucleotides not matched to a gene: 7. CDR3 length: 14 amino acids. The CDR3, as DNA: TGTGCCAGCAGCCAAGGGTCTAGCGGGAGGGGGACGTTCTTC. Its protein product is CASSQGSSGRGTFF.